In its sample, the clone carrying this T cell receptor (beta chain) was seen once. The CDR3 is 17 residues long. V lost 0 bases to trimming and J lost 4 bases, with 16 bases between them. Germline V gene sequence: CDR1 LNHNV, CDR2 YYDKDF (reference sequence). The sample originates from a study of blood T cell repertoires in COVID-19. About the study: Material from acute and convalescent COVID-19 was sourced from the United States, Italy and Spain. T cells, B-cell-depleted T cells, or PBMCs provided the cDNA or gDNA that served as material.

Original methodology: The assay estimated nucleated cells by amplifying reference gene primers. This table comes from immunoSEQ multiplex PCR, and its TCRdb copy is limited to in-frame clones, with some not included. V and J calls and clone size are copied from that table; D and trimming were computed from the DNA. Seen here are 310,000 or so clones, roughly 86% observed once, and the top ten hold 1% to 1.5%. This sequence joins TRBV15 and TRBJ1-5; D gene unclear. The TCR comes from a man in his 70s with acute or convalescent COVID-19. The sequenced sample consisted of peripheral blood. The CDR3 is CATSRDLSTRENQPQHF. CDR3 bases: TGTGCCACCAGCAGAGACCTTTCAACCCGGGAAAATCAGCCCCAGCATTTT.